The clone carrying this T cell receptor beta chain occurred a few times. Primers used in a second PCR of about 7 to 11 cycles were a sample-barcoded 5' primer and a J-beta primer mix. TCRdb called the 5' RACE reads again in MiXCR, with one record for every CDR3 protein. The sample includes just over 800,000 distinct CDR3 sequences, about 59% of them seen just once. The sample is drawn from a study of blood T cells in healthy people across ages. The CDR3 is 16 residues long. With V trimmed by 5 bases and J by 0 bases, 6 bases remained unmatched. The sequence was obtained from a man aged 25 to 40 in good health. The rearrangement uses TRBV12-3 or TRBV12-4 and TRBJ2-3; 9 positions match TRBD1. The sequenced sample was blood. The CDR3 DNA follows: TGTGCCAGCAGTCCGGGACAGGGTTCTAGCACAGATACGCAGTATTTT. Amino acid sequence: CASSPGQGSSTDTQYF.